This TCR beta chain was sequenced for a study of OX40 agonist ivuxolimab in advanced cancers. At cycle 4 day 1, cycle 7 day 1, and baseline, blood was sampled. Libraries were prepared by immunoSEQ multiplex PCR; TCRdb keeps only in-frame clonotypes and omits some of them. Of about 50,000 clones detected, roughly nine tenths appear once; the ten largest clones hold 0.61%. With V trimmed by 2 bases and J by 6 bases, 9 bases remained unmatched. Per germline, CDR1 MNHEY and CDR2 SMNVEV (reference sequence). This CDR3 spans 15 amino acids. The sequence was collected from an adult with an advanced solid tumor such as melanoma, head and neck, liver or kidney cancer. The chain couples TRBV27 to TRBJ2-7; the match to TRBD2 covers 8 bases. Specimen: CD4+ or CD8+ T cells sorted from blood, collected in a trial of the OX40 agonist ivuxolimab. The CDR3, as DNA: TGTGCCAGCAGTTTAAGAGGGACTAGTGGTGGCGAGCAGTACTTC. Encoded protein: CASSLRGTSGGEQYF.